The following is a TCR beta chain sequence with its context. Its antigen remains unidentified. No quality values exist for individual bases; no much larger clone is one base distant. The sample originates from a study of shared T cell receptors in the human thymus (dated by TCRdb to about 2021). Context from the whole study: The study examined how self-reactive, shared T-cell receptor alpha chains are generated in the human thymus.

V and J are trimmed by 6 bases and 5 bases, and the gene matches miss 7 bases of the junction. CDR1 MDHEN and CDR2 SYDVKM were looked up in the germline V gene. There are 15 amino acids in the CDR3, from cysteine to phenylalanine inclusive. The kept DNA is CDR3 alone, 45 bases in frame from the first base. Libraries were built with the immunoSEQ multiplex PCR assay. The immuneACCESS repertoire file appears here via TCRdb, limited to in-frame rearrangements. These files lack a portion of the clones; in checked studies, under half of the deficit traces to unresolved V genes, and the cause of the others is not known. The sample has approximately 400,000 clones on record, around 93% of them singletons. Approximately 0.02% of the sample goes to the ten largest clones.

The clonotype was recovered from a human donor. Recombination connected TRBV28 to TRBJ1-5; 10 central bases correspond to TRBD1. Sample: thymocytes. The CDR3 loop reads CASRRPGQGYQPQHF. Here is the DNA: TGTGCCAGCAGGCGCCCGGGACAGGGGTATCAGCCCCAGCATTTT.